This T cell receptor (beta chain) derives from a study of cytomegalovirus exposure and HLA in healthy donors. A multiplex PCR was run with 60 Vbeta primers and 13 Jbeta primers. Produced via immunoSEQ multiplex PCR; TCRdb's table is partial and in-frame only. Among approximately 110,000 clones, 15% were seen once, and the ten largest hold 1.5% to 2%. About this clone: Other DNA sequences of this sample code for an identical CDR3.

Trimming left V 1 base short and J 7 bases short, with 8 bases between. The CDR3 is 13 amino acids. The germline gives CDR1 SGHTA, CDR2 FQGNSA. All donors participated as healthy donors of bone marrow. The sequence was obtained from a woman aged 18-29 years in good health and CMV-seronegative. V usage is TRBV7-2 and J usage is TRBJ2-1; D uncertain. Material for sequencing was PBMCs. The CDR3 coding sequence is TGTGCCAGCAGCTTAGTGGCCGGGAATGAGCAGTTCTTC. Amino acids: CASSLVAGNEQFF. Full variable domain (remainder filled in from reference TRBV7-2 and TRBJ2-1): GAGVSQSPSNKVTEKGKDVELRCDPISGHTALYWYRQSLGQGLEFLIYFQGNSAPDKSGLPSDRFSAERTGGSVSTLTIQRTQQEDSAVYLCASSLVAGNEQFFGPGTRLTVL.